This T cell receptor beta chain was recorded in a study of blood T cell repertoires in COVID-19. Only in-frame clones appear in the TCRdb table, and some are missing; sequencing was by immunoSEQ multiplex PCR. The sample yields 130,000 to 150,000 clones, just under 85% seen once. This clone was detected a few times. Participants spanned ages roughly 18 to 95 years and resided in some 22 US areas. Trimming cost V 4 bases and J 0 bases, with 6 bases left between them. The germline CDR1 and CDR2 sequences are SGHDN and FVKESK. This CDR3 has 13 residues. The V and J genes are TRBV14 and TRBJ1-2; the D is unclear. This receptor was obtained from a man aged 45-65 years who had recovered from COVID-19. The sequencing input was PBMCs or T cells enriched from blood (not recorded which). CDR3 sequence reads: CASSRETNYGYTF. CDR3 nucleotides: TGTGCCAGCAGCCGGGAGACTAACTATGGCTACACCTTC. The full variable domain, rest sourced from reference TRBV14 and TRBJ1-2, is EAGVTQFPSHSVIEKGQTVTLRCDPISGHDNLYWYRRVMGKEIKFLLHFVKESKQDESGMPNNRFLAERTGGTYSTLKVQPAELEDSGVYFCASSRETNYGYTFGSGTRLTVV.